These 7 T cell receptor beta chains originate from one sample sequenced in a study of T cells in Graves' hyperthyroidism and ophthalmopathy. TCR beta CDR3 region amplification was performed from RNA transcripts. In the first-round RT-PCR of the TCR CDR3, the HTBI primer set was used. TCRdb reprocessed the multiplex PCR reads via MiXCR and lists one record per CDR3 protein. This sample has over 500,000 distinct CDR3 sequences; less than 15% occur once, and the top ten carry about 14%. Sequenced material: blood. These receptors originate from a middle-aged woman with Graves' hyperthyroidism.

This clonotype came up many times. The chain is built from TRBV15 and TRBJ2-7, with 8 positions matching TRBD2. This CDR3 has 18 amino acids. Germline lookup yields CDR1 LNHNV and CDR2 YYDKDF (reference sequence). After removal of 0 bases from V and 5 bases from J, the junction contained 15 bases not matched to a gene. DNA for the CDR3: TGTGCCACCAGCAGAGATAGGGCGGGCAGCGGGAGAAGAAACGAGCAGTACTTC. As protein: CATSRDRAGSGRRNEQYF.

The genes are TRBV9 and TRBJ2-7; possible D gene TRBD2, 5 bases. The CDR3 extends over 15 amino acids. Per the germline V gene, CDR1 is SGDLS and CDR2 is YYNGEE. V lost 0 bases to trimming and J lost 4 bases, with 14 bases between them. DNA for the CDR3: TGTGCCAGCAGCGTAGAAGTGGGAGTGGGGTACGAGCAGTACTTC. This sequence encodes CASSVEVGVGYEQYF.

This chain joins TRBV28 and TRBJ1-5; no definite D call. Germline lookup yields CDR1 MDHEN and CDR2 SYDVKM. V dropped 4 bases and J dropped 6 bases, with 22 bases sitting between them. This CDR3 region has 17 residues. CDR3 in amino acids: CASSSRGLVRYSQPQHF. As DNA, the CDR3 is TGTGCCAGCAGTTCCCGCGGGTTAGTACGATATAGTCAGCCCCAGCATTTT.

In this sample, this clonotype turned up many times. The chain couples TRBV2 to TRBJ2-2; TRBD2 agrees at 14 bases. CDR1 SNHLY and CDR2 FYNNEI come from the germline V gene. The CDR3 sequence is 15 residues long. After removal of 6 bases from V and 6 bases from J, the junction contained 3 bases not matched to a gene. The CDR3 sequence: CASSGTSGSAGELFF. CDR3 coding DNA: TGTGCCAGCAGCGGGACTAGCGGGAGCGCCGGGGAGCTGTTTTTT.

This clonotype showed up many times. The chain couples TRBV28 to TRBJ1-1; D may be TRBD1 (5 bases). The germline gives CDR1 MDHEN, CDR2 SYDVKM. V was cut by 5 bases and J by 9 bases, with 16 bases left in between. The CDR3 has 13 residues. The CDR3 reads CASSPLTAGKAFF. CDR3 DNA sequence: TGTGCCAGCAGTCCCTTGACGGCAGGGAAAGCTTTCTTT.

This clonotype was observed at least ten times. The junction and the germline gene differ at one end; a read error may be behind it. The chain combines TRBV18 with TRBJ1-1; 7 bases map to TRBD1. Germline CDR1 is KGHSH and CDR2 is LQKENI. This CDR3 comprises 13 residues. CDR3 sequence (DNA): TGCGGGACAGCTCCTGACATGAACACTGAAGCTTTCTTT. Protein: CGTAPDMNTEAFF.

This chain joins TRBV2 and TRBJ1-6, with no clear D. The germline CDR1 and CDR2 sequences are SNHLY and FYNNEI. The CDR3 spans 17 residues. V dropped 7 bases and J dropped 0 bases, with 16 bases sitting between them. CDR3 coding DNA: TGTGCCAGCATCCCGAAAAGTCACAGCTCCTATAATTCACCCCTCCACTTT. Translated, it gives CASIPKSHSSYNSPLHF.